These 9 T cell receptor beta chains were all obtained from the same sample, sequenced in a study of blood T cell repertoires in COVID-19. Generated by immunoSEQ multiplex PCR, the TCRdb table keeps only in-frame clones and is missing some. The sample yields 130,000 or so clones, about four fifths seen once. Sequencing was done on a sample of peripheral blood. These receptors were obtained from a man aged 25-45 years with COVID-19, enrolled during active disease.

The chain employs TRBV29-1 and TRBJ2-6; D remains ambiguous. Germline CDR1 is SQVTM and CDR2 is ANQGSEA. The CDR3 has 16 residues. The V end was cut by 1 base, the J end by 0 bases, with 10 bases between. CDR3 DNA: TGCAGCGTTGAAGGCTACTCCTTCTCTGGGGCCAACGTCCTGACTTTC. Protein sequence: CSVEGYSFSGANVLTF.

This chain links TRBV6-5 with TRBJ1-2; possible D gene TRBD1, 6 bases. The V and J ends lost 6 bases and 8 bases respectively, with 16 bases between them. CDR1 is MNHEY, CDR2 SVGAGI, per germline. This CDR3 is 13 amino acids long. CDR3 region: CASRNPTGYGYTF. Here the CDR3 DNA reads TGTGCCAGCAGGAACCCGACAGGTTACGGCTACACCTTC.

The V and J genes are TRBV6-5 and TRBJ2-7; maybe TRBD2 (5 bases). V was shortened by 6 bases and J by 2 bases, with 14 bases between the two germline ends. Germline CDR1 MNHEY, CDR2 SVGAGI. The CDR3 runs 14 residues. CDR3 DNA sequence: TGTGCCAGCAGCCCCGGAGGACTCGCCTACGAGCAGTACTTC. It yields the protein CASSPGGLAYEQYF.

The rearrangement links TRBV18 to TRBJ2-1; D is perhaps TRBD2 (5 bases). V was pared by 3 bases and J by 6 bases, with 12 bases between. Germline V CDR1 and CDR2: KGHSH, LQKENI. CDR3 length: 14 amino acids. The CDR3 protein is CASSPPSGINEQFF. DNA of the CDR3: TGTGCCAGCTCACCCCCCTCGGGGATCAATGAGCAGTTCTTC.

The rearrangement uses TRBV30 and TRBJ2-1, with 9 bases that match TRBD2. This CDR3 region has 15 residues. V shed 1 base, J shed 7 bases, and the junction held 8 bases outside the gene matches. Germline CDR1 reads GTSNPN; CDR2 reads SVGIG (reference sequence). Here the CDR3 reads CAWSGGGRAVNEQFF. The CDR3 bases are TGTGCCTGGAGTGGGGGCGGGAGGGCCGTAAATGAGCAGTTCTTC. Using reference TRBV30 and TRBJ2-1 for the parts outside the CDR3, the full variable domain is SQTIHQWPATLVQPVGSPLSLECTVEGTSNPNLYWYRQAAGRGLQLLFYSVGIGQISSEVPQNLSASRPQDRQFILSSKKLLLSDSGFYLCAWSGGGRAVNEQFFGPGTRLTVL.

This clone appeared a single time. This rearrangement joins TRBV6-6 to TRBJ2-7; D gene uncertain. The germline V gene has CDR1 MNHNY and CDR2 SVGAGI (reference sequence). The CDR3 length is 13 residues. Trimming took off 6 bases at V and 5 bases at J, with 14 bases between the two ends. The DNA of the CDR3 is TGTGCCAGCAGCGATAGAGGTCTCCACGAGCAGTACTTC. Translated, it gives CASSDRGLHEQYF.

The chain uses TRBV29-1 and TRBJ1-4, with 11 bases aligning to TRBD1. Trimming at V came to 4 bases and at J to 9 bases, leaving 10 bases not matched to a gene. The CDR3 runs 15 residues. CDR1 is SQVTM, CDR2 ANQGSEA, per germline. CDR3 in amino acids: CSVGDGQGAAKKLFF. In DNA form, the CDR3 reads TGCAGCGTTGGGGACGGACAGGGGGCGGCGAAAAAACTGTTTTTT.

This chain joins TRBV2 and TRBJ2-7; D ambiguous. Looked up from germline, CDR1 is SNHLY and CDR2 is FYNNEI. The CDR3 contains 12 residues. Trimming took 6 bases from V and 5 from J, leaving 11 bases between them. Here the CDR3 reads CASRFSVNEQYF. The CDR3 bases are TGTGCCAGCAGATTCTCAGTCAACGAGCAGTACTTC.

The rearrangement links TRBV9 to TRBJ2-3, with TRBD2 as a possible D gene (5 bases). The CDR3 consists of 15 residues. V was trimmed by 0 bases and J by 2 bases, leaving 10 bases between them. CDR1 and CDR2 from the germline V gene are SGDLS and YYNGEE. The CDR3 here is CASSVGERLTDTQYF. CDR3 in DNA: TGTGCCAGCAGCGTAGGGGAGCGGCTCACAGATACGCAGTATTTT.